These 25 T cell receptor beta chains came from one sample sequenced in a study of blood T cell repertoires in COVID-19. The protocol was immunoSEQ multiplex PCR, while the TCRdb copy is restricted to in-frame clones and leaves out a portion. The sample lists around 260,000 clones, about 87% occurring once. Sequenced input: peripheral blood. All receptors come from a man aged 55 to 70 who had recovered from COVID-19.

This chain's CDR3 is CATSRDDRNSYEQYF. The CDR3 nucleotides read TGTGCCACCAGCAGAGACGACAGAAACTCCTACGAGCAGTACTTC. This chain uses TRBV15 with TRBJ2-7; maybe TRBD1 (5 bases). CDR1 LNHNV and CDR2 YYDKDF come from the germline V gene (reference sequence). V gave up 0 bases and J gave up 0 bases, with 9 bases separating them. This CDR3 comprises 15 residues.

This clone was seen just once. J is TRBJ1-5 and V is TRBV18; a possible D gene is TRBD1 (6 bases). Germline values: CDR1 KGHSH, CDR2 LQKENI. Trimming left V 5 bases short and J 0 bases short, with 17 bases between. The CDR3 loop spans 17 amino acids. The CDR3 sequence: CASSAFTGGGSNQPQHF. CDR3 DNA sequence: TGTGCCAGCTCAGCGTTCACGGGAGGGGGTAGCAATCAGCCCCAGCATTTT. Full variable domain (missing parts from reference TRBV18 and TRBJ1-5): NAGVMQNPRHLVRRRGQEARLRCSPMKGHSHVYWYRQLPEEGLKFMVYLQKENIIDESGMPKERFSAEFPKEGPSILRIQQVVRGDSAAYFCASSAFTGGGSNQPQHFGDGTRLSIL.

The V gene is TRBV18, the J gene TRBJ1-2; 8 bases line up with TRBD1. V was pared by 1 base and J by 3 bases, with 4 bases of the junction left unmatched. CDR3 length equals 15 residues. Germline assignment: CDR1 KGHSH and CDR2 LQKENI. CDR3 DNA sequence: TGTGCCAGCTCACCACTTGCAGGGGGCTACTATGGCTACACCTTC. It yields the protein CASSPLAGGYYGYTF.

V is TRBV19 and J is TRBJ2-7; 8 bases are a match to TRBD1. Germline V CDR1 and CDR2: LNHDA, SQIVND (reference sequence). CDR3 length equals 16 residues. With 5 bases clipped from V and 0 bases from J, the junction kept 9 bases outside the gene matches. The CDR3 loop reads CASSAPGQAGSYEQYF. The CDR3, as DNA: TGTGCCAGTAGTGCCCCGGGACAGGCTGGCTCCTACGAGCAGTACTTC.

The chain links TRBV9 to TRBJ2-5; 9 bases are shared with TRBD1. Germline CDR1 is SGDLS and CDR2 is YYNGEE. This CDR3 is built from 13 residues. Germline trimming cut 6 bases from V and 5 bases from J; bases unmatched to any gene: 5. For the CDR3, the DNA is TGTGCCAGCAAGGGACAGGGCTTCGAGACCCAGTACTTC. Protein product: CASKGQGFETQYF.

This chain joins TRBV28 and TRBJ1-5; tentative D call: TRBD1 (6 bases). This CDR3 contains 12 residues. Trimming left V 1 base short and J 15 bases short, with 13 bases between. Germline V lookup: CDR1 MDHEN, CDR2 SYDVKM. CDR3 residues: CASSLSPGQRHF. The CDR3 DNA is TGTGCCAGCAGTTTATCACCGGGACAACGGCATTTT.

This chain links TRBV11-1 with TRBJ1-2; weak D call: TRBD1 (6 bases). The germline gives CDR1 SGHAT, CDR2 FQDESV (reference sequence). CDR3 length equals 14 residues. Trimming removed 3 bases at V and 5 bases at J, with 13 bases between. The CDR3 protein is CASSLGTGFYGYTF. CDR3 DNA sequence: TGTGCCAGCAGCTTGGGCACAGGGTTTTATGGCTACACCTTC.

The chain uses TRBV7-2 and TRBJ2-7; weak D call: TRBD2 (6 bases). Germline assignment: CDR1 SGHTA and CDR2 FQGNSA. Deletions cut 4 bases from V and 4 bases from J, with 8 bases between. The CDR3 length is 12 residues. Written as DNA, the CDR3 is TGTGCCAGCAGCTATAGCGGATACGAGCAGTACTTC. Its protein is CASSYSGYEQYF.

Written as DNA, the CDR3 is TGTGCCAGCACCGACACAGGACAGGGGTTGTATGGCTACACCTTC. Translation: CASTDTGQGLYGYTF. The genes are TRBV6-5 and TRBJ1-2, with TRBD1 matching 9 bases. The CDR3 runs 15 residues. Germline lookup yields CDR1 MNHEY and CDR2 SVGAGI. J was trimmed by 5 bases and V by 7 bases; bases with no gene match: 11.

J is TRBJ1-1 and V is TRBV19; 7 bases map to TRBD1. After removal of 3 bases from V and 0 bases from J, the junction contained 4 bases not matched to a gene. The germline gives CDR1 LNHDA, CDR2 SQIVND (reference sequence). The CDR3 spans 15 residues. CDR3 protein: CASSILGQLNTEAFF. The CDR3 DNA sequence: TGTGCCAGTAGTATTCTGGGACAGTTGAACACTGAAGCTTTCTTT.

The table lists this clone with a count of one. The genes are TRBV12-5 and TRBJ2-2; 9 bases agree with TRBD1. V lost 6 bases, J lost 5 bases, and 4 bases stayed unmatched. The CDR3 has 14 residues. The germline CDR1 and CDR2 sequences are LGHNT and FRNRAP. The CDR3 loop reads CASGSGTGTGELFF. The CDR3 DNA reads TGTGCTAGTGGCTCCGGGACAGGGACCGGGGAGCTGTTTTTT. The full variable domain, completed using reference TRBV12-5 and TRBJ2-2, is DARVTQTPRHKVTEMGQEVTMRCQPILGHNTVFWYRQTMMQGLELLAYFRNRAPLDDSGMPKDRFSAEMPDATLATLKIQPSEPRDSAVYFCASGSGTGTGELFFGEGSRLTVL.

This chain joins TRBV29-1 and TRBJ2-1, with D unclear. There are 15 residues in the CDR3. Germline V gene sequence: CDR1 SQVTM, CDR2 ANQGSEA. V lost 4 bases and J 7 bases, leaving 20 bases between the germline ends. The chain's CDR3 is CSVGPPRPPRNEQFF. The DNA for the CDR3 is TGCAGCGTTGGGCCCCCTAGGCCGCCTCGGAATGAGCAGTTCTTC.

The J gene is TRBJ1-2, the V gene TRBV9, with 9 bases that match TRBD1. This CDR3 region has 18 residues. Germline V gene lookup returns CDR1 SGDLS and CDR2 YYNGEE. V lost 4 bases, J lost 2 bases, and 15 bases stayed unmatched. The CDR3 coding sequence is TGTGCCAGCAGCCCGGAGGACAGGGGACTTGAGCGGAACTATGGCTACACCTTC. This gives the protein CASSPEDRGLERNYGYTF.

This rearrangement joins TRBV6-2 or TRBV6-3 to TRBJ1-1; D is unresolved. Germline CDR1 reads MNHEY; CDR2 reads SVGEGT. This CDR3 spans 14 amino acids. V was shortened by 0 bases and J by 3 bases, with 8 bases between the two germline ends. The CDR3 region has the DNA TGTGCCAGCAGTTACTCCCCGGGTGACACTGAAGCTTTCTTT. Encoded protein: CASSYSPGDTEAFF.

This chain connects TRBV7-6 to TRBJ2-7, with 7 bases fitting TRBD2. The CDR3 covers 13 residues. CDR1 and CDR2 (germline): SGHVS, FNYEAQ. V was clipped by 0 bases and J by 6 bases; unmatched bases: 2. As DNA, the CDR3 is TGTGCCAGCAGCTTAGCGCGGGGGAGCGAGCAGTACTTC. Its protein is CASSLARGSEQYF. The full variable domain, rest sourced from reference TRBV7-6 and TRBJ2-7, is GAGVSQSPRYKVTKRGQDVALRCDPISGHVSLYWYRQALGQGPEFLTYFNYEAQQDKSGLPNDRFSAERPEGSISTLTIQRTEQRDSAMYRCASSLARGSEQYFGPGTRLTVT.

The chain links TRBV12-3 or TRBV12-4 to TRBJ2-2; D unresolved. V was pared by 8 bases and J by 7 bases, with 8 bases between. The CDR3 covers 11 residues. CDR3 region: CASLFGGELFF. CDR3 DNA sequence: TGTGCCAGCCTATTCGGCGGGGAGCTGTTTTTT.

CDR3 DNA: TGTGCCAGTAGCCCTCCCCCGGCGGGGGGGCCAGGTGAGCAGTTCTTC. This codes for CASSPPPAGGPGEQFF. The chain recombines TRBV19 with TRBJ2-1, with 9 bases that match TRBD2. From germline, CDR1 is LNHDA and CDR2 SQIVND (reference sequence). CDR3 length: 16 amino acids. With V trimmed by 6 bases and J by 9 bases, 15 bases remained unmatched.

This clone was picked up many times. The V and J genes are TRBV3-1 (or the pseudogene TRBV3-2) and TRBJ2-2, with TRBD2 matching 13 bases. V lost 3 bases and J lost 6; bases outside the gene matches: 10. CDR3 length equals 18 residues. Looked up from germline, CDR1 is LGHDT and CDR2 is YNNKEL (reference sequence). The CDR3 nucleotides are TGTGCCAGCAGCCAGGGACTAGCGGGGTTTACGGGTTCCGGGGAGCTGTTTTTT. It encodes CASSQGLAGFTGSGELFF.

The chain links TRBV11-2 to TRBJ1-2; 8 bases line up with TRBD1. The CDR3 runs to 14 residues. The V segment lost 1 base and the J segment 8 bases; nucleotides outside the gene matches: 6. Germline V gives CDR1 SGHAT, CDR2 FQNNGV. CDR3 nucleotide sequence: TGTGCCAGCAGCTTAGCAGGGGGCTATCGGGGCTACACCTTC. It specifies CASSLAGGYRGYTF.

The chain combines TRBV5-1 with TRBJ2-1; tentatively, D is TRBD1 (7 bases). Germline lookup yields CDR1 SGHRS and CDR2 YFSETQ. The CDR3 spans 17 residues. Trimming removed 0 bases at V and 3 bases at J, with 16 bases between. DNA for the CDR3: TGCGCCAGCAGCTTGGTCGCGGCAGGGGGAGGCTACAATGAGCAGTTCTTC. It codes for CASSLVAAGGGYNEQFF. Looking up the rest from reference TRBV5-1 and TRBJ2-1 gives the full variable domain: KAGVTQTPRYLIKTRGQQVTLSCSPISGHRSVSWYQQTPGQGLQFLFEYFSETQRNKGNFPGRFSGRQFSNSRSEMNVSTLELGDSALYLCASSLVAAGGGYNEQFFGPGTRLTVL.

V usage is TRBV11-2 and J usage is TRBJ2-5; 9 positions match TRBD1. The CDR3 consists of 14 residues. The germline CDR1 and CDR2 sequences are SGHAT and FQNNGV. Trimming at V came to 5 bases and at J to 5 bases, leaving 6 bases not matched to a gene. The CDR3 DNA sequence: TGTGCCAGCAGCGCCAGACAGGGGGGGGAGACCCAGTACTTC. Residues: CASSARQGGETQYF.

Written as DNA, the CDR3 is TGTGCCAGCAGCCGAGGACTAGCGGGGGGGCTTTTAAGAGAGACCCAGTACTTC. It is translated as CASSRGLAGGLLRETQYF. The chain combines TRBV14 with TRBJ2-5; 15 bases match TRBD2. CDR1 SGHDN and CDR2 FVKESK come from the germline V gene. The V segment lost 4 bases and the J segment 4 bases; nucleotides outside the gene matches: 10. The CDR3 contains 18 residues.

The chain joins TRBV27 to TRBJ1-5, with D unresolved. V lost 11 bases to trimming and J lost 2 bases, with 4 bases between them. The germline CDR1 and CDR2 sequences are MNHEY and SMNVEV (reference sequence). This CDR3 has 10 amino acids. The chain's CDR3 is CACGNQPQHF. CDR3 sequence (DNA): TGTGCCTGCGGCAATCAGCCCCAGCATTTT.

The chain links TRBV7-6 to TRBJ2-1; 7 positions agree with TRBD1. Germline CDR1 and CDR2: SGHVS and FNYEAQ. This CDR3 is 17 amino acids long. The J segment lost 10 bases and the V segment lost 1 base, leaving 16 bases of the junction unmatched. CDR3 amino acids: CASSLVGKGRGLKEQFF. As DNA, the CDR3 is TGTGCCAGCAGCTTAGTGGGAAAGGGAAGGGGGCTAAAGGAGCAGTTCTTC.

The CDR3 DNA sequence: TGTGCCAGTAGGATGATGGGGGCTGCCAGAGGTGGCTACACCTTC. This encodes CASRMMGAARGGYTF. This rearrangement joins TRBV19 to TRBJ1-2; D possibly corresponds to TRBD1 (6 bases). The CDR3 sequence is 15 residues long. V lost 6 bases to trimming and J lost 7 bases, with 21 bases between them. From germline, CDR1 is LNHDA and CDR2 SQIVND (reference sequence).